This T cell receptor (beta chain) derives from a study of siplizumab effects on memory and regulatory T cells. Overall study findings and caveats: Naive T cells apparently outstripped memory cells in diversity and seemed major alloresponse contributors. Few alloreactive clones mapped to unstimulated subsets.

The study assayed around 92,000 TCR templates per sample. Repertoires were generated with immunoSEQ multiplex PCR, while TCRdb's copy carries only in-frame clones and drops some. The data hold about 100,000 clones, with 85% to 95% observed a single time. The V and J ends lost 4 bases and 0 bases, in that order; junction bases with no gene match: 2. Germline V gene data show CDR1 as LNHDA and CDR2 as SQIVND (reference sequence). The CDR3 consists of 15 residues. Turning to this clone: No antigen is known for it.

Sequences were obtained from non-Treg CD4+ T cells sorted from blood. The source is a human donor in good health. J is TRBJ2-2 and V is TRBV19; the match to TRBD2 covers 7 bases. CDR3 DNA: TGTGCCAGTAGTAGAGGACTAGCGAACACCGGGGAGCTGTTTTTT. Translation gives CASSRGLANTGELFF.